This T cell receptor beta chain originates from a study of shared clonotypes between healthy human individuals. The germline V gene has CDR1 SGDLS and CDR2 YYNGEE. V was cut by 0 bases and J by 5 bases, with 8 bases left in between. The CDR3 spans 13 residues. Per the original methods: Junction-only immunoSEQ data arrived without quality scores, meaning filtering differed. Clones were read by immunoSEQ multiplex PCR, and TCRdb kept only the in-frame ones, dropping some. That table supplies the V and J calls and clone size; D and trimming were determined from the DNA. The sample consists of nearly 750,000 clones, roughly 72% of them appearing once. Study results and limitations: The study found lower generation probabilities in non-shared clonotypes than in those shared by all four donors. Shared across a handful of donors were roughly 4.8% of the naive CD4 clonotypes.

On this clone: Its specificity is unknown.

The sample taken for sequencing was memory CD4+ T cells sorted from blood. Subset here: CD45RA-negative fraction. The clonotype comes from a young woman in good health. The gene calls are TRBV9 and TRBJ1-1; D is unclear. CDR3 DNA sequence: TGTGCCAGCAGCGTAGTCGGGGAGACTGAAGCTTTCTTT. Translation: CASSVVGETEAFF.